This is a list of T cell receptor beta chains from one sample in a study of regulatory T cells in long-lasting Graves disease. TCRdb fed the multiplex PCR reads into MiXCR, producing one record per CDR3 protein. This repertoire shows approximately 350,000 distinct CDR3 sequences, roughly 16% found once; its top ten account for 20% to 25%. The sample also formed part of further work on T cells in Graves' hyperthyroidism and ophthalmopathy.

Here the sequenced sample was peripheral blood mononuclear cells (PBMCs), taken at new diagnosis, from a patient treated with antithyroid drugs. The receptor set was obtained from a woman aged 18-30 years with Graves disease. Both conserved end residues are part of each CDR3. The order of the fields is V gene, D gene, clone size, J gene, CDR3 DNA, CDR3 protein. A D gene is named only where the DNA matches it firmly. Rows may omit the clone size; those that give it use once, few, many or a size class.

V: TRBV12-5
D: .
size: many
J: TRBJ2-1
DNA: TGTGCTAGTGGTTTGAATCGGGAGAGCTCCTACAATGAGCAGTTCTTC
CDR3: CASGLNRESSYNEQFF

V: TRBV7-3
D: TRBD1
size: many
J: TRBJ2-1
DNA: TGTGCCAGCAGCTTAACCCCGGACAGGGTTGCGTACAATGAGCAGTTCTTC
CDR3: CASSLTPDRVAYNEQFF

V: TRBV10-3
D: .
size: many
J: TRBJ1-2
DNA: TGTGCCATCAGTGAGTCTTGGTGGGACAACGCTAACTATGGCTACACCTTC
CDR3: CAISESWWDNANYGYTF

V: TRBV29-1
D: TRBD1
size: .
J: TRBJ1-5
DNA: TGCAGCGTTGACGGGGCCTTAACCGGGACAGGTCTCAATCAGCCCCAGCATTTT
CDR3: CSVDGALTGTGLNQPQHF

V: TRBV7-2
D: .
size: .
J: TRBJ2-2
DNA: TGTGCCAGCAGCTTCGGGGGGACAGGCACCGGGGAGCTGTTTTTT
CDR3: CASSFGGTGTGELFF

V: TRBV29-1
D: TRBD1
size: .
J: TRBJ1-2
DNA: TGCAGCGTTGGGACAGGGGGCGGCTATGGCTACACCTTC
CDR3: CSVGTGGGYGYTF

V: TRBV14
D: TRBD2
size: .
J: TRBJ2-1
DNA: TGTGCCAGCAGCCCGCCGGGACTAGCGGGGGCCAATGAGCAGTTCTTC
CDR3: CASSPPGLAGANEQFF

V: TRBV7-8
D: .
size: .
J: TRBJ1-1
DNA: TGTGCCAGCAGCTTAGGTCCCCAAGGGAGGACTGAAGCTTTCTTT
CDR3: CASSLGPQGRTEAFF

V: TRBV19
D: TRBD1
size: .
J: TRBJ1-5
DNA: TGTGCCAGTAGTTCCTTCGAAGGGACAGGGTTGATCCAGCCCCAGCATTTT
CDR3: CASSSFEGTGLIQPQHF

V: TRBV15
D: .
size: .
J: TRBJ1-2
DNA: TGTGCCACCAGCAGAGACAGTAACTATGGCTACACCTTC
CDR3: CATSRDSNYGYTF

V: TRBV20-1
D: .
size: many
J: TRBJ2-5
DNA: TGCAGTGCTGGTCATCTAAGGCAGAAAATATACCAAGAGACCCAGTACTTC
CDR3: CSAGHLRQKIYQETQYF

V: TRBV7-9
D: .
size: .
J: TRBJ1-5
DNA: TGTGCCAGCAGCTCCGACGACGTCTCGGGCCACTCGAACGTTCAGCCCCAGCATTTT
CDR3: CASSSDDVSGHSNVQPQHF

V: TRBV5-4
D: TRBD2
size: once
J: TRBJ2-4
DNA: TGTGCCAGCAGCCCCGGGGGGGGTGGCAAAAACATTCAGTACTTC
CDR3: CASSPGGGGKNIQYF

V: TRBV6-5
D: TRBD2
size: few
J: TRBJ2-7
DNA: TGTGCCAGCAGTTACTCGGCTAGCGGGGGGGCCGAGCAGTACTTC
CDR3: CASSYSASGGAEQYF

V: TRBV3-1
D: TRBD2
size: many
J: TRBJ2-2
DNA: TGTGCCAGCAGCTACGGACTAGCGGGATCCACCGGGGAGCTGTTTTTT
CDR3: CASSYGLAGSTGELFF

V: TRBV5-1
D: TRBD1
size: few
J: TRBJ2-2
DNA: TGCGCCAGCATCGGGACAGGGGGAGCGAACACCGGGGAGCTGTTTTTT
CDR3: CASIGTGGANTGELFF

V: TRBV20-1
D: TRBD2
size: many
J: TRBJ2-1
DNA: TGCAGTGCTTTGGGACTAGCGGGCATGAACAATGAGCAGTTCTTC
CDR3: CSALGLAGMNNEQFF

V: TRBV2
D: TRBD1
size: many
J: TRBJ1-2
DNA: TGTGCCAGCAGTGGTACAGGGGGCGCGGTGGGCTACACCTTC
CDR3: CASSGTGGAVGYTF

V: TRBV11-2
D: .
size: .
J: TRBJ1-6
DNA: TGTGCCAGCAGCTTAGTGGGGGGATATAGTAATTCACCCCTCCACTTT
CDR3: CASSLVGGYSNSPLHF

V: TRBV6-5
D: TRBD1
size: many
J: TRBJ1-2
DNA: TGTGCCAGCAGTTACTCTGGGACAGGGAGGTCCGGCTACACCTTC
CDR3: CASSYSGTGRSGYTF

V: TRBV4-1
D: .
size: .
J: TRBJ2-1
DNA: TGCGCCAGCAGCCAAGATGGGTTAGTGGACAATGAGCAGTTCTTC
CDR3: CASSQDGLVDNEQFF

V: TRBV5-1
D: .
size: many
J: TRBJ1-1
DNA: TGCGCCAGCAGCTTGGACTTCGCGGTAAACACTGAAGCTTTCTTT
CDR3: CASSLDFAVNTEAFF

V: TRBV6-2/TRBV6-3
D: TRBD1
size: .
J: TRBJ2-5
DNA: TGTGCCAGCAGTTACCAGGGACAGGGGGAGACCCAGTACTTC
CDR3: CASSYQGQGETQYF

V: TRBV25-1
D: .
size: .
J: TRBJ2-2
DNA: TGTGCCAGCAGTGAATCAAGGAGCACCGGGGAGCTGTTTTTT
CDR3: CASSESRSTGELFF

V: TRBV28
D: .
size: many
J: TRBJ1-1
DNA: TGTGCCAGTGGGGACACTGAAGCTTTCTTT
CDR3: CASGDTEAFF

V: TRBV14
D: .
size: .
J: TRBJ2-7
DNA: TGTGCCAGCAGCCAAGCTGGGGGGTCGCCCTTGTTCTACGAGCAGTACTTC
CDR3: CASSQAGGSPLFYEQYF

V: TRBV28
D: .
size: many
J: TRBJ2-3
DNA: TGTGCCAGCAGTTTCGGCCTACAGGGCCGAGATACGCAGTATTTT
CDR3: CASSFGLQGRDTQYF

V: TRBV4-2
D: .
size: once
J: TRBJ2-3
DNA: TGTGCCAGCATCGGTACAGGGTCGGATACGCAGTATTTT
CDR3: CASIGTGSDTQYF

V: TRBV3-1
D: .
size: many
J: TRBJ2-1
DNA: TGTGCCAGCAGCCAAGATTTGGGGAGTGAGCAGTTCTTC
CDR3: CASSQDLGSEQFF

V: TRBV13
D: .
size: many
J: TRBJ2-3
DNA: TGTGCCAGCAGCCCGGGGACCACAGATACGCAGTATTTT
CDR3: CASSPGTTDTQYF

V: TRBV7-9
D: .
size: few
J: TRBJ1-1
DNA: TGTGCCAGCAGCTCCGATGGGGCAGGACTTAAGGCTTTCTTT
CDR3: CASSSDGAGLKAFF

V: TRBV12-3/TRBV12-4
D: .
size: .
J: TRBJ1-2
DNA: TGTGCCAGCAGTTTTCGAAAGGGCTACACCTTC
CDR3: CASSFRKGYTF

V: TRBV4-2
D: TRBD2
size: .
J: TRBJ2-5
DNA: TGTGCCAGCAGCCAAGAAAGAACTAGCGGAATCGGGGAGACCCAGTACTTC
CDR3: CASSQERTSGIGETQYF

V: TRBV4-1
D: .
size: .
J: TRBJ2-7
DNA: TGCGCCAGCAGCCAAGATCGAGGGAGTGCCTACGAGCAGTACTTC
CDR3: CASSQDRGSAYEQYF

V: TRBV28
D: .
size: .
J: TRBJ2-7
DNA: TGTGCCAGCAGTTATGAGCAACCCTACGAGCAGTACTTC
CDR3: CASSYEQPYEQYF

V: TRBV9
D: TRBD2
size: many
J: TRBJ2-7
DNA: TGCCGGAGGGCTAGCGGGAGATACGAGCAGTACTTC
CDR3: CRRASGRYEQYF

V: TRBV2
D: .
size: .
J: TRBJ1-2
DNA: TGTGCCAGCAGTTATGGGGACACCGGCTTCTACACCTTC
CDR3: CASSYGDTGFYTF

V: TRBV11-2
D: TRBD2
size: many
J: TRBJ2-1
DNA: TGTGCCAGCAGCTTTGTTTCTAGCGGGGGTCCCAATGAGCAGTTCTTC
CDR3: CASSFVSSGGPNEQFF

V: TRBV5-1
D: .
size: .
J: TRBJ2-6
DNA: TGCGCCAGCAGCTTGCCGGGACACCACTCTGGGGCCAACGTCCTGACTTTC
CDR3: CASSLPGHHSGANVLTF

V: TRBV20-1
D: .
size: once
J: TRBJ2-7
DNA: TGCAGTGCTAGAGGTCCTAGAGACCCTCTCGAGCAGTACTTC
CDR3: CSARGPRDPLEQYF

V: TRBV4-1
D: TRBD1
size: few
J: TRBJ2-4
DNA: TGCGCCAGCAGCTTCCGGACAGGGGGCGCTTACAACATTCAGTACTTC
CDR3: CASSFRTGGAYNIQYF

V: TRBV12-3/TRBV12-4
D: .
size: many
J: TRBJ2-7
DNA: TGTGCCAGCAGTTTCGGGGGGCGTGAGCAGTACTTC
CDR3: CASSFGGREQYF

V: TRBV3-1
D: TRBD2
size: many
J: TRBJ2-3
DNA: TGTGCCAGCAGCCAAGATTTCTCTAGCGGGAGGACCGGAGATACGCAGTATTTT
CDR3: CASSQDFSSGRTGDTQYF

V: TRBV9
D: .
size: .
J: TRBJ2-1
DNA: TGTGCCAGCAGCCTCCGGGCCGGGGACGCTTACAATGAGCAGTTCTTC
CDR3: CASSLRAGDAYNEQFF

V: TRBV20-1
D: TRBD2
size: .
J: TRBJ2-1
DNA: TGCAGTGCTCCCAGGAGCGGGGGGTACAATGAGCAGTTCTTC
CDR3: CSAPRSGGYNEQFF

V: TRBV14
D: TRBD2
size: many
J: TRBJ2-3
DNA: TGTGCCAGCAGCCAAGAACGGCGGGAGAAGGATACGCAGTATTTT
CDR3: CASSQERREKDTQYF

V: TRBV11-2
D: .
size: many
J: TRBJ2-1
DNA: TGTGCCAGCAGTGTCCTCGGTCATCGCGGCTTAGACAATGAGCAGTTCTTC
CDR3: CASSVLGHRGLDNEQFF

V: TRBV7-9
D: .
size: few
J: TRBJ2-7
DNA: TGTGCCAGCAGGTCTGCAGGGGTCAACGAGCAGTACTTC
CDR3: CASRSAGVNEQYF

V: TRBV7-6
D: TRBD1
size: few
J: TRBJ1-1
DNA: TGTGCCAGCAGCTTAAGGTCCCGGGACAGGGGAGTTGTTAGCACTGAAGCTTTCTTT
CDR3: CASSLRSRDRGVVSTEAFF

V: TRBV6-1
D: TRBD1
size: many
J: TRBJ2-5
DNA: TGTGCCAGCAGGCTCCGGGACAGGAGGGAGACCCAGTACTTC
CDR3: CASRLRDRRETQYF

V: TRBV20-1
D: TRBD2
size: many
J: TRBJ2-5
DNA: TGCAGTGCTAGAGTAGCTAGCGGGTACCAAGAGACCCAGTACTTC
CDR3: CSARVASGYQETQYF

V: TRBV18
D: .
size: many
J: TRBJ1-5
DNA: TGTGCCAGCTCGAACAGCAATAGCAATCAGCCCCAGCATTTT
CDR3: CASSNSNSNQPQHF

V: TRBV6-2/TRBV6-3
D: TRBD1
size: many
J: TRBJ2-7
DNA: TGTGCCAGCAGACTCGACGGGACAGGTCTCTCCTACGAGCAGTACTTC
CDR3: CASRLDGTGLSYEQYF

V: TRBV28
D: .
size: .
J: TRBJ1-1
DNA: TGTGCCAGCAGTTTGCCGAGTTTAGGGTCGGATGAAGCTTTCTTT
CDR3: CASSLPSLGSDEAFF